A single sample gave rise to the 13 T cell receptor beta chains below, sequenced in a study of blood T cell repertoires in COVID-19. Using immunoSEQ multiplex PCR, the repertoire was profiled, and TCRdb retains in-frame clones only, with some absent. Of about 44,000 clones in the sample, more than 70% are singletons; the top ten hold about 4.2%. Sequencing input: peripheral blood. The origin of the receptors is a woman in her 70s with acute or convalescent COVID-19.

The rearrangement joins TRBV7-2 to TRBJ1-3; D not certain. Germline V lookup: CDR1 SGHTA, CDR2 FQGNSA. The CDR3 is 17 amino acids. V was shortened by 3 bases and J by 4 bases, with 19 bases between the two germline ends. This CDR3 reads CASSFMNPRGTGNTIYF. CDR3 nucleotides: TGTGCCAGCAGCTTTATGAACCCCCGGGGTACAGGAAACACCATATATTTT.

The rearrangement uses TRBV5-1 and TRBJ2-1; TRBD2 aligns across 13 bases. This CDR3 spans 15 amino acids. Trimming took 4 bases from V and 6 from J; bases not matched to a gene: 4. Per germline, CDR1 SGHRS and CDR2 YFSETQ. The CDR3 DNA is TGCGCCAGCAGCCAACTAGCGGGAGGGGGCAATGAGCAGTTCTTC. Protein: CASSQLAGGGNEQFF.

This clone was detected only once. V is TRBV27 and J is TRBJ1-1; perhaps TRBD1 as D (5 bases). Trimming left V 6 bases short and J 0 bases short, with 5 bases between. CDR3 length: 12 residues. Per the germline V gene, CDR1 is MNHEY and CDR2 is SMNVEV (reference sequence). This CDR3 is CASRGLNTEAFF. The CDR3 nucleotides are TGTGCCAGCAGGGGGCTGAACACTGAAGCTTTCTTT.

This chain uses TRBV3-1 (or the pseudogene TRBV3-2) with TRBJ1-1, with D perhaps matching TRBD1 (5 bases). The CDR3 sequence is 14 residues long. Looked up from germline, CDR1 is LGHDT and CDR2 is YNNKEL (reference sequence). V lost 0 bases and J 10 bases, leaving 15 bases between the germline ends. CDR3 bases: TGTGCCAGCAGCCAAGAGGGGGGGGTTCAAGGAGCTTTCTTT. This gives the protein CASSQEGGVQGAFF.

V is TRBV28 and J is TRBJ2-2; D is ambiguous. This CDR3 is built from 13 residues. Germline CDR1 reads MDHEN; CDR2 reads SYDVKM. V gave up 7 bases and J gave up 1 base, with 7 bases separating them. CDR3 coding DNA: TGTGCCAGCACCTCCAGGAACACCGGGGAGCTGTTTTTT. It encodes CASTSRNTGELFF.

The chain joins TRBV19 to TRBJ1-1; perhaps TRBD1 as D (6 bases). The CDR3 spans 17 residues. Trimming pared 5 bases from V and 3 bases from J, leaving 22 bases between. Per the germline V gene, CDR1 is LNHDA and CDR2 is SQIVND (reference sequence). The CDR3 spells CASSQWGKQGMDTEAFF. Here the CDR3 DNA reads TGTGCCAGTAGTCAGTGGGGGAAACAGGGAATGGACACTGAAGCTTTCTTT. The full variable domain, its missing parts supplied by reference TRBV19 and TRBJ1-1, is DGGITQSPKYLFRKEGQNVTLSCEQNLNHDAMYWYRQDPGQGLRLIYYSQIVNDFQKGDIAEGYSVSREKKESFPLTVTSAQKNPTAFYLCASSQWGKQGMDTEAFFGQGTRLTVV.

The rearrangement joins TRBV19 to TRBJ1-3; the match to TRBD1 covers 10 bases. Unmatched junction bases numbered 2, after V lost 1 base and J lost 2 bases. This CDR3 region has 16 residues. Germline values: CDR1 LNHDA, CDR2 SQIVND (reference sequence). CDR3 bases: TGTGCCAGTAGTATAGGGGGACAGGGGACTGGAAACACCATATATTTT. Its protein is CASSIGGQGTGNTIYF.

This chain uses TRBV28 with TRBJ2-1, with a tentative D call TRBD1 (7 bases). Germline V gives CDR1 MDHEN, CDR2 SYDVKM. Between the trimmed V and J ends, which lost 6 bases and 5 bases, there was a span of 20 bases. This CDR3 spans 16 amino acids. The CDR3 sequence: CASRFRGALSHNEQFF. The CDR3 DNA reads TGTGCCAGCAGGTTCAGGGGGGCACTTAGCCACAATGAGCAGTTCTTC. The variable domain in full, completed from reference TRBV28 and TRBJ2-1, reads DVKVTQSSRYLVKRTGEKVFLECVQDMDHENMFWYRQDPGLGLRLIYFSYDVKMKEKGDIPEGYSVSREKKERFSLILESASTNQTSMYLCASRFRGALSHNEQFFGPGTRLTVL.

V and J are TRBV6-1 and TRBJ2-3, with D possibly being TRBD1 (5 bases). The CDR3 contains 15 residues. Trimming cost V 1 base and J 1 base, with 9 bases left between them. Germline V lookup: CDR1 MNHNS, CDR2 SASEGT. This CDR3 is CASSEGGHGTDTQYF. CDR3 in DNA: TGTGCCAGCAGTGAAGGAGGACACGGCACAGATACGCAGTATTTT.

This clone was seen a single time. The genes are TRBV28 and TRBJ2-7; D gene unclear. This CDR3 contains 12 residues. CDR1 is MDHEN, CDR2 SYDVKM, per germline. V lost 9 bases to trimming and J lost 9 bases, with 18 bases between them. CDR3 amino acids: CASFDGLRVQYF. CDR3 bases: TGTGCCAGTTTTGATGGGCTGCGAGTGCAGTACTTC. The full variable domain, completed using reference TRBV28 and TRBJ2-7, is DVKVTQSSRYLVKRTGEKVFLECVQDMDHENMFWYRQDPGLGLRLIYFSYDVKMKEKGDIPEGYSVSREKKERFSLILESASTNQTSMYLCASFDGLRVQYFGPGTRLTVT.

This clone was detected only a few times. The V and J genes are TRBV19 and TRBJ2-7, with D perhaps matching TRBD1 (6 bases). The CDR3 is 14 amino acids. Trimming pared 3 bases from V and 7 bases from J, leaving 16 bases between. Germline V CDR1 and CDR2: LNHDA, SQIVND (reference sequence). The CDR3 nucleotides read TGTGCCAGTAGTATCGGCCAGGGGATCGAAGAGCAGTACTTC. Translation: CASSIGQGIEEQYF.

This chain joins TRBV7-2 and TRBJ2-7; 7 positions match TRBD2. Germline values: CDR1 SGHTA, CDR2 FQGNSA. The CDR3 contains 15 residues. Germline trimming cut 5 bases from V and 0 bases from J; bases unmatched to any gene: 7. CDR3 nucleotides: TGTGCCAGCAGCACTTGGGGAGGGCGCTCCTACGAGCAGTACTTC. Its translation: CASSTWGGRSYEQYF.

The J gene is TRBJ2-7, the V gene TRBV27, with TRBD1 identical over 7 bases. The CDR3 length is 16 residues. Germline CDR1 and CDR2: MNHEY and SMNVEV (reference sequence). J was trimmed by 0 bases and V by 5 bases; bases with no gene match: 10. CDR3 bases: TGTGCCAGCAGTCCATCCCGGGACAGCAGCTCCTACGAGCAGTACTTC. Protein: CASSPSRDSSSYEQYF.